The 11 T cell receptor beta chains listed next were all sequenced from one sample in a study of T cells after yellow fever vaccination. Each CDR3 protein gets one entry after TCRdb re-called the 5' RACE reads with MiXCR. The top ten hold 18% of the sample, which has about 350,000 distinct CDR3 sequences, roughly 10% seen once. Material: PBMCs, obtained on the day of the first yellow fever vaccination. The receptors come from a man younger than 35 who received the YFV17D yellow fever vaccine.

This rearrangement joins TRBV7-2 to TRBJ2-3, with D unresolved. The CDR3 is 15 residues long. Deletions cut 8 bases from V and 0 bases from J, with 15 bases between. CDR1 and CDR2 from the germline V gene are SGHTA and FQGNSA. CDR3 loop: CASRPMAASTDTQYF. The CDR3 nucleotides are TGTGCCAGCCGACCTATGGCGGCTAGCACAGATACGCAGTATTTT.

This clonotype was seen only a few times. This chain uses TRBV18 with TRBJ2-1; 7 nucleotides align to TRBD2. The length of the CDR3 is 15 residues. In germline, CDR1 is KGHSH, CDR2 LQKENI. The junction had 9 bases not matched to a gene; V was cut back by 4 bases and J by 6 bases. The CDR3 is CASSLGSGEGNEQFF. In DNA, the CDR3 is TGTGCCAGCTCACTGGGGAGCGGGGAAGGCAATGAGCAGTTCTTC. The entire variable domain, with the rest obtained from reference TRBV18 and TRBJ2-1, is as follows: NAGVMQNPRHLVRRRGQEARLRCSPMKGHSHVYWYRQLPEEGLKFMVYLQKENIIDESGMPKERFSAEFPKEGPSILRIQQVVRGDSAAYFCASSLGSGEGNEQFFGPGTRLTVL.

This clonotype was counted at least ten times. This chain uses TRBV5-1 with TRBJ2-7, with 12 bases lining up with TRBD1. Per germline, CDR1 SGHRS and CDR2 YFSETQ. The CDR3 consists of 15 residues. The J segment lost 2 bases and the V segment lost 4 bases, leaving 4 bases of the junction unmatched. The CDR3 nucleotides read TGCGCCAGCAGCCCGGGACAGGGGGCAACCTACGAGCAGTACGTC. This gives the protein CASSPGQGATYEQYV.

This clonotype was seen a handful of times. The rearrangement links TRBV9 to TRBJ2-7; D may be TRBD1 or TRBD2 (5 bases each). V was clipped by 0 bases and J by 7 bases, with 11 bases between them. The CDR3 totals 13 residues. In germline, CDR1 is SGDLS, CDR2 YYNGEE. The CDR3 here is CASSVVPGAEQYV. DNA for the CDR3: TGTGCCAGCAGCGTAGTCCCCGGGGCGGAGCAGTACGTC.

J is TRBJ1-1 and V is TRBV4-3; the D is unclear. Germline V gene sequence: CDR1 LGHNA, CDR2 YSLEER. V gave up 0 bases and J gave up 5 bases, with 7 bases separating them. The CDR3 is made up of 13 amino acids. The CDR3, as DNA: TGCGCCAGCAGCCAAGATTTTTCAACTGAAGCTTTCTTT. Amino acid sequence: CASSQDFSTEAFF.

This clonotype was detected ten times or more. The CDR3 loop reads CASSLRAVQETQYF. The CDR3 DNA reads as TGTGCCAGCAGCTTAAGGGCAGTCCAAGAGACCCAGTACTTC. The rearrangement uses TRBV7-2 and TRBJ2-5; the D is unclear. The CDR3 is made up of 14 amino acids. In germline, CDR1 is SGHTA, CDR2 FQGNSA. Trimming shortened V by 2 bases and J by 1 base, and 8 bases separated the two germline ends.

The chain has TRBV7-3 and TRBJ2-7; D perhaps matches TRBD1 (5 bases). The CDR3 consists of 17 residues. Between the trimmed V and J ends, which lost 5 bases and 2 bases, there was a span of 22 bases. Germline V gene lookup returns CDR1 SGHTA and CDR2 FQGTGA. In DNA, the CDR3 is TGTGCCAGCAGCCTATATCCCGTCGTGACAGAGACCTACGAGCAGTACTTC. This codes for CASSLYPVVTETYEQYF.

This clonotype showed up many times. This chain connects TRBV5-1 to TRBJ1-2; weak D call: TRBD1 (5 bases). CDR1 is SGHRS and CDR2 is YFSETQ in the germline V gene. The CDR3 runs to 16 residues. Trimming cost V 4 bases and J 0 bases, with 16 bases left between them. The CDR3 spells CASSTGTEITNYGYTF. The CDR3 DNA follows: TGCGCCAGCAGCACCGGGACGGAGATAACTAACTATGGCTACACCTTC.

This chain joins TRBV5-4 and TRBJ2-3, with 9 bases fitting TRBD1. CDR1 and CDR2 from the germline V gene are SGHNT and YYREEE (reference sequence). Trimming took 0 bases from V and 3 from J; bases not matched to a gene: 5. CDR3 length: 16 residues. The CDR3 DNA follows: TGTGCCAGCAGCTTGGGTGGACAGGGGCGGACAGATACGCAGTATTTT. Amino acid sequence: CASSLGGQGRTDTQYF. Variable domain in full (rest from reference TRBV5-4 and TRBJ2-3): ETGVTQSPTHLIKTRGQQVTLRCSSQSGHNTVSWYQQALGQGPQFIFQYYREEENGRGNFPPRFSGLQFPNYSSELNVNALELDDSALYLCASSLGGQGRTDTQYFGPGTRLTVL.

The chain recombines TRBV6-5 with TRBJ2-3; D is possibly TRBD1 (5 bases). This CDR3 spans 15 amino acids. V lost 2 bases and J 3 bases, leaving 12 bases between the germline ends. Per germline, CDR1 MNHEY and CDR2 SVGAGI. The CDR3 is CASSYQGSRTDTQYF. DNA for the CDR3: TGTGCCAGCAGTTACCAGGGCTCAAGGACAGATACGCAGTATTTT.

This clonotype was picked up many times. The V and J genes are TRBV12-3 or TRBV12-4 and TRBJ2-1; 13 bases fit TRBD2. The CDR3 has 15 residues. V lost 6 bases, J lost 6 bases, and 5 bases stayed unmatched. CDR3 nucleotide sequence: TGTGCCAGCAGGTCCGGGACTAGCGGGGCCAATGAGCAGTTCTTC. The encoded protein is CASRSGTSGANEQFF.